The T cell receptor beta chain described here comes from a study of cytomegalovirus exposure and HLA in healthy donors. The protocol was immunoSEQ multiplex PCR, while the TCRdb copy is restricted to in-frame clones and leaves out a portion. The profile shows 180,000 or so clones, around nine tenths of them singletons. With respect to this clone: The antigen is not known.

Study results and caveats: Cytomegalovirus association was assigned to approximately 180 TCR beta chains. Generally TCR sequences proved uncommon, though certain public TCRs appeared in numerous donors.

From germline, CDR1 is MDHEN and CDR2 SYDVKM. Trimming removed 6 bases from V and 7 bases from J, with 18 bases in between. This CDR3 has 14 residues. This TCR was sampled from a man aged 30-40 years in good health and CMV-seropositive. This chain joins TRBV28 and TRBJ1-2; the D gene is possibly TRBD1 (5 bases). The sequencing input was PBMCs. CDR3 nucleotide sequence: TGTGCCAGCAGCGTCCTCCAGGGCAGAGGTGGCTACACCTTC. Translating gives CASSVLQGRGGYTF.